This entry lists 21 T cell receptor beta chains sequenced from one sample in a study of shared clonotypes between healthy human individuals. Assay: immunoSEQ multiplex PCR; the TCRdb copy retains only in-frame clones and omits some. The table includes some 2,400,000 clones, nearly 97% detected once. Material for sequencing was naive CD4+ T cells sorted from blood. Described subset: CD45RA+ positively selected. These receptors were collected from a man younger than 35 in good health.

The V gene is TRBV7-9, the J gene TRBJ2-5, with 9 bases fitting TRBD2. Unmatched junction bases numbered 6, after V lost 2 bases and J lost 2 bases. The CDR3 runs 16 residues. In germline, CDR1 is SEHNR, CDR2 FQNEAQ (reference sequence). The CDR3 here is CASSLLGGGAQETQYF. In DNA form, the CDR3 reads TGTGCCAGCAGCTTATTGGGCGGGGGGGCACAAGAGACCCAGTACTTC.

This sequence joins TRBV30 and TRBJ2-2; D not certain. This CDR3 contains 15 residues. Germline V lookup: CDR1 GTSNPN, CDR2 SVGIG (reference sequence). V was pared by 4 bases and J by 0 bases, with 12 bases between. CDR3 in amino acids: CAWNPGGTNTGELFF. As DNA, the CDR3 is TGTGCCTGGAACCCAGGCGGAACGAACACCGGGGAGCTGTTTTTT. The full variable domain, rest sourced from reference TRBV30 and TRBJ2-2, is SQTIHQWPATLVQPVGSPLSLECTVEGTSNPNLYWYRQAAGRGLQLLFYSVGIGQISSEVPQNLSASRPQDRQFILSSKKLLLSDSGFYLCAWNPGGTNTGELFFGEGSRLTVL.

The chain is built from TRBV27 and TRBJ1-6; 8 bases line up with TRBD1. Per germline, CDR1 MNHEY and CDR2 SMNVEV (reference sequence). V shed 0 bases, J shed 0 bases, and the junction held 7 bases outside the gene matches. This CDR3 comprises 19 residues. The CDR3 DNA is TGTGCCAGCAGTTTATCCGGGACAGGTATTTCCTCCTATAATTCACCCCTCCACTTT. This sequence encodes CASSLSGTGISSYNSPLHF.

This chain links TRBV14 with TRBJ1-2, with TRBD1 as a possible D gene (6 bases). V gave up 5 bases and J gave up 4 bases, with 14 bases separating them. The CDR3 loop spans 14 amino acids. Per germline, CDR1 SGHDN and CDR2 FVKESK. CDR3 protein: CASSDRFVSYGYTF. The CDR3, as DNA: TGTGCCAGCAGCGACAGGTTCGTGTCCTATGGCTACACCTTC.

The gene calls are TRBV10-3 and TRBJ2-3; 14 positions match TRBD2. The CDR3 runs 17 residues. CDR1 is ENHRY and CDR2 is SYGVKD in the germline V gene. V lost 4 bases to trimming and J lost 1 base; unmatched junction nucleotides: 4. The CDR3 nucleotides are TGTGCCATCAGTGGGGGACTAGCGGGAGAGGGCACAGATACGCAGTATTTT. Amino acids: CAISGGLAGEGTDTQYF.

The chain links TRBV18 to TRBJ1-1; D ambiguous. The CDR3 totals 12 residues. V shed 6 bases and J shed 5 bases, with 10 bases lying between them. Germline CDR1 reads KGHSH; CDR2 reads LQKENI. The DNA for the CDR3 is TGTGCCAGCTCTATGGGGAGGACTGAAGCTTTCTTT. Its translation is CASSMGRTEAFF.

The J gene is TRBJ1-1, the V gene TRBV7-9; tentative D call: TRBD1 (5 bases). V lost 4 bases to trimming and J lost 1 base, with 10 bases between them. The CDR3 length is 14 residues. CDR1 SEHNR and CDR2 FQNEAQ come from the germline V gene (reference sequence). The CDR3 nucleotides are TGTGCCAGCAGCTCACAGGCCTGGAACACTGAAGCTTTCTTT. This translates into CASSSQAWNTEAFF.

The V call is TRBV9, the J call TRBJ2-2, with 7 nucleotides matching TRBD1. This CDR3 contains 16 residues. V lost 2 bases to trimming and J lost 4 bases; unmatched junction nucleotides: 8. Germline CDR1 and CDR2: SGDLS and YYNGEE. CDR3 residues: CASSVQGVRGTGELFF. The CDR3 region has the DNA TGTGCCAGCAGCGTTCAGGGGGTGAGAGGCACCGGGGAGCTGTTTTTT. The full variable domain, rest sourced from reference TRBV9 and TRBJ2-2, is DSGVTQTPKHLITATGQRVTLRCSPRSGDLSVYWYQQSLDQGLQFLIQYYNGEERAKGNILERFSAQQFPDLHSELNLSSLELGDSALYFCASSVQGVRGTGELFFGEGSRLTVL.

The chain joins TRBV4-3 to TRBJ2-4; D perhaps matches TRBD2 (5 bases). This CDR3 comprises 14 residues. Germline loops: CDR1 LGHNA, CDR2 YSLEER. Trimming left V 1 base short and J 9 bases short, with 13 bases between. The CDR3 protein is CASSQAPAGGIQYF. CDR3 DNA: TGCGCCAGCAGCCAAGCCCCTGCAGGAGGCATTCAGTACTTC.

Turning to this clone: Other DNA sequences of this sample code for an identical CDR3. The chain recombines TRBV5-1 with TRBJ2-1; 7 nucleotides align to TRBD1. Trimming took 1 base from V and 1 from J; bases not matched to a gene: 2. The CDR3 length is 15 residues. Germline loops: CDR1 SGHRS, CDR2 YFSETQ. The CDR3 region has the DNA TGCGCCAGCAGCTTGACGGGACAGTCCTACAATGAGCAGTTCTTC. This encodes CASSLTGQSYNEQFF.

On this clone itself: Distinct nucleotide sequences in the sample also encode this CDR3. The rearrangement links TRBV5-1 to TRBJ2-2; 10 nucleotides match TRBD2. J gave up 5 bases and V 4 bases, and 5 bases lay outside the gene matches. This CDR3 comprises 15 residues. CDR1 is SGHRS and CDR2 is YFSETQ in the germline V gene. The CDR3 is CASSPSGSGTGELFF. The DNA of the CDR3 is TGCGCCAGCAGCCCTAGCGGGAGCGGTACCGGGGAGCTGTTTTTT.

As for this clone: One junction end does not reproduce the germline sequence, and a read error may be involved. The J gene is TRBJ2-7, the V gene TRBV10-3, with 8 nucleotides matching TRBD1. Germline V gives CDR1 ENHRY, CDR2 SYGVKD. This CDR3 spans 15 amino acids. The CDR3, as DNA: TGTGCCATCAGGGAGTCGGGCACAGGGGGATACGAGCAGTACTTC. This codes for CAIRESGTGGYEQYF.

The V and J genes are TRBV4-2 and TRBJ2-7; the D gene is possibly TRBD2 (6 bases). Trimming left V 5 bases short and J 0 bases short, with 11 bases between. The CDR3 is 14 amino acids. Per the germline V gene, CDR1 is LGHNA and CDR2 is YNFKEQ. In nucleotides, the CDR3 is TGTGCCAGCAGCACGAGGGACTCCTCCTACGAGCAGTACTTC. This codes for CASSTRDSSYEQYF.

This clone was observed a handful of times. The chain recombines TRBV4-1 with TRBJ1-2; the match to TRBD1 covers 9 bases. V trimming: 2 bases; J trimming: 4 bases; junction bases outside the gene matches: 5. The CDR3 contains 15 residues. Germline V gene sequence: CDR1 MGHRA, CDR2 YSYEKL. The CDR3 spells CASSQPDRGTYGYTF. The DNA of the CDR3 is TGCGCCAGCAGCCAACCCGACAGGGGGACCTATGGCTACACCTTC.

DNA of the CDR3: TGCGCCAGCAGCCAAGCCCGGGACAGGACTTTCGGCTACACCTTC. Protein: CASSQARDRTFGYTF. The rearrangement links TRBV4-1 to TRBJ1-2; 8 nucleotides agree with TRBD1. The CDR3 length is 15 residues. The trim removed 1 base at V and 8 bases at J, leaving 9 bases unmatched. CDR1 and CDR2 from the germline V gene are MGHRA and YSYEKL.

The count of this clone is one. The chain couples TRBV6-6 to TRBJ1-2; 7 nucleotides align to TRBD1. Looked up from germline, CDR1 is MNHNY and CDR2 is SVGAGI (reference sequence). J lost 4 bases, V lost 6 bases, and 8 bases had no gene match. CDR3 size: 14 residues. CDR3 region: CASRGQRGSYGYTF. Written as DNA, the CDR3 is TGTGCCAGCAGGGGACAGAGGGGATCCTATGGCTACACCTTC.

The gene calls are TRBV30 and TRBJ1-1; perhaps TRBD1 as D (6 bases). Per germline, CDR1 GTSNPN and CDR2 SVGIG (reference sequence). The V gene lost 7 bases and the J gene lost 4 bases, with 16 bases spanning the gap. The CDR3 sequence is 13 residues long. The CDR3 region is CASLPGAGTEAFF. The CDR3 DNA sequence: TGTGCCTCCCTCCCGGGGGCAGGCACTGAAGCTTTCTTT. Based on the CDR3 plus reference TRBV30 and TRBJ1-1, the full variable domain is SQTIHQWPATLVQPVGSPLSLECTVEGTSNPNLYWYRQAAGRGLQLLFYSVGIGQISSEVPQNLSASRPQDRQFILSSKKLLLSDSGFYLCASLPGAGTEAFFGQGTRLTVV.

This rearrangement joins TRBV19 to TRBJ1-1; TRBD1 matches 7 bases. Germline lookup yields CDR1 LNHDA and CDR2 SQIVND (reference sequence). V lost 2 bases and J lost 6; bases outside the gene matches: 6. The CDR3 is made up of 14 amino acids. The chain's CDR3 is CASSIRGLRPEAFF. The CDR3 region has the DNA TGTGCCAGTAGTATAAGGGGGCTACGTCCTGAAGCTTTCTTT.

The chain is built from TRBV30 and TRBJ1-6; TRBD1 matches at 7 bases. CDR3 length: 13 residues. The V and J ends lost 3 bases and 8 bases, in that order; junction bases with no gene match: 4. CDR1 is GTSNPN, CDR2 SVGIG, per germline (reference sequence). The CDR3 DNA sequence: TGTGCCTGGAGGGACAGGTCGGATTCACCCCTCCACTTT. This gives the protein CAWRDRSDSPLHF. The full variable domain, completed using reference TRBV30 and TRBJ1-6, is SQTIHQWPATLVQPVGSPLSLECTVEGTSNPNLYWYRQAAGRGLQLLFYSVGIGQISSEVPQNLSASRPQDRQFILSSKKLLLSDSGFYLCAWRDRSDSPLHFGNGTRLTVT.

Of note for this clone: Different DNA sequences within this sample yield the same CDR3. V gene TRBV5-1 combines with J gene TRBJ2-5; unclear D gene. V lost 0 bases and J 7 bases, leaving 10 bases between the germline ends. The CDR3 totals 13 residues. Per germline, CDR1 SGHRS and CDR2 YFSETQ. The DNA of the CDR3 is TGCGCCAGCAGCTTGGACGGTCCGGGGACCCAGTACTTC. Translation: CASSLDGPGTQYF.

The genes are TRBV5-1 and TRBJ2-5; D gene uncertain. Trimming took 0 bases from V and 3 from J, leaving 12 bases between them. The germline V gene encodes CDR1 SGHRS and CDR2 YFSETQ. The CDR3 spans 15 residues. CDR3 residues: CASSLVNWAEETQYF. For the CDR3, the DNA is TGCGCCAGCAGCTTGGTGAATTGGGCGGAAGAGACCCAGTACTTC.